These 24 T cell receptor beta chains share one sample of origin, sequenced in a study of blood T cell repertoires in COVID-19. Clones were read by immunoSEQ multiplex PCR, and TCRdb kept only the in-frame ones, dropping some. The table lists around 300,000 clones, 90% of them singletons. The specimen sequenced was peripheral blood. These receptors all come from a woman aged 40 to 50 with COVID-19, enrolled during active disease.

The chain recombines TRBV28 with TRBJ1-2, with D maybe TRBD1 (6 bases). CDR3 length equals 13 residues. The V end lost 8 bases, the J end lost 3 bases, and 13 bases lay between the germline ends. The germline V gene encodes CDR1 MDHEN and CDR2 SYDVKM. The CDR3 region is CASDPGAYYGYTF. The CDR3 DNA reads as TGTGCCAGCGATCCAGGGGCTTACTATGGCTACACCTTC.

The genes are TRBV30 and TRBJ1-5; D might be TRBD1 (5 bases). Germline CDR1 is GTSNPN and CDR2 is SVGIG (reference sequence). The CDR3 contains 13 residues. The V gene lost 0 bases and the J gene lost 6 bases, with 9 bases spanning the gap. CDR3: CAWSVTGGQPQHF. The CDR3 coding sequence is TGTGCCTGGAGTGTAACAGGCGGTCAGCCCCAGCATTTT. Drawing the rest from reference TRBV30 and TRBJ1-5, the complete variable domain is SQTIHQWPATLVQPVGSPLSLECTVEGTSNPNLYWYRQAAGRGLQLLFYSVGIGQISSEVPQNLSASRPQDRQFILSSKKLLLSDSGFYLCAWSVTGGQPQHFGDGTRLSIL.

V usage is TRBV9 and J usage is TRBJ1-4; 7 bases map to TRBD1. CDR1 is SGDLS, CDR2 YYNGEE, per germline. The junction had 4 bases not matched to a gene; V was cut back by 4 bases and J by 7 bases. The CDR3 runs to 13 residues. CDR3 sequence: CASSKTGFEKLFF. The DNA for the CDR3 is TGTGCCAGCAGCAAGACAGGGTTTGAAAAACTGTTTTTT. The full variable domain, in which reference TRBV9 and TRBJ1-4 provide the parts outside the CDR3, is DSGVTQTPKHLITATGQRVTLRCSPRSGDLSVYWYQQSLDQGLQFLIQYYNGEERAKGNILERFSAQQFPDLHSELNLSSLELGDSALYFCASSKTGFEKLFFGSGTQLSVL.

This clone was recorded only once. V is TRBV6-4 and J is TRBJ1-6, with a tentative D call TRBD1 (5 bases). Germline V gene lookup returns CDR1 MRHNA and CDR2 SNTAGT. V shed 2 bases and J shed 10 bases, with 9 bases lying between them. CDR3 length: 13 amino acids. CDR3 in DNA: TGTGCCAGCAGTGACGCTAGGGGATCACCCCTCCACTTT. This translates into CASSDARGSPLHF.

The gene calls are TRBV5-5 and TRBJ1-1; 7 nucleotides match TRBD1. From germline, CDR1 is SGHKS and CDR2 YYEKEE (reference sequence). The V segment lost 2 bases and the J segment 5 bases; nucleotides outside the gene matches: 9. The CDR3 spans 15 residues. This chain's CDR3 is CASSFTSRGLTEAFF. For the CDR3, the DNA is TGTGCCAGCAGCTTTACTTCTAGGGGGCTGACTGAAGCTTTCTTT. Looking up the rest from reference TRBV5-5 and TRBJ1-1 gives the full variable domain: DAGVTQSPTHLIKTRGQQVTLRCSPISGHKSVSWYQQVLGQGPQFIFQYYEKEERGRGNFPDRFSARQFPNYSSELNVNALLLGDSALYLCASSFTSRGLTEAFFGQGTRLTVV.

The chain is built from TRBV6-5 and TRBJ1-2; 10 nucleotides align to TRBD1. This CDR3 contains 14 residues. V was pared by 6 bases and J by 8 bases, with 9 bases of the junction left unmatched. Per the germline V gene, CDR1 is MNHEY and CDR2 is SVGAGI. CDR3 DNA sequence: TGTGCCAGCAGCGCACGACAGGGGGCGAACGGCTACACCTTC. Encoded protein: CASSARQGANGYTF.

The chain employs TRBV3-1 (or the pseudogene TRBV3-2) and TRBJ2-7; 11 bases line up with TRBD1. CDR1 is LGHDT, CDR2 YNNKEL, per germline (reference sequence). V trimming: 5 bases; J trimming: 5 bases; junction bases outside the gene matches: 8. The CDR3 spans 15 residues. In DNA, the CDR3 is TGTGCCAGCAGCTCTACGGACAGGGGGCTTGACGAGCAGTACTTC. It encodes CASSSTDRGLDEQYF.

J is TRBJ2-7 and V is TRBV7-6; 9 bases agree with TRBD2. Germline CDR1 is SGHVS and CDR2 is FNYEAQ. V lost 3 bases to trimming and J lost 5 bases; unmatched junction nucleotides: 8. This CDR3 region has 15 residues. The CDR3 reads CASSFRSGSIHEQYF. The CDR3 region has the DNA TGTGCCAGCAGCTTCCGTAGCGGGAGTATCCACGAGCAGTACTTC.

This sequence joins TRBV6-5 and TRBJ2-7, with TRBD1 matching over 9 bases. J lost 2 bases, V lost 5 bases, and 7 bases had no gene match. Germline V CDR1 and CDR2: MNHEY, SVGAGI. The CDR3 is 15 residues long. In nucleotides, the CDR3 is TGTGCCAGCAGTACCGGACAGGGGCTAACCTACGAGCAGTACTTC. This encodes CASSTGQGLTYEQYF.

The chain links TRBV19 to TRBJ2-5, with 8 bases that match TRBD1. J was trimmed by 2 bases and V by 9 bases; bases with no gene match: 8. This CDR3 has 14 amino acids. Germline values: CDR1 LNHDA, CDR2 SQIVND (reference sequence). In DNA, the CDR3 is TGTGCCAGCAAAGGGGACAGGACACAAGAGACCCAGTACTTC. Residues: CASKGDRTQETQYF.

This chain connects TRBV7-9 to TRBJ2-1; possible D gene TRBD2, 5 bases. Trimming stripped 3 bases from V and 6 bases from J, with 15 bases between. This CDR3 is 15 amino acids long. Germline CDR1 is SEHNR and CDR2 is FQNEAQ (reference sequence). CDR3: CASSFLDYTGNEQFF. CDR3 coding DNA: TGTGCCAGCAGCTTCTTAGACTATACCGGCAATGAGCAGTTCTTC.

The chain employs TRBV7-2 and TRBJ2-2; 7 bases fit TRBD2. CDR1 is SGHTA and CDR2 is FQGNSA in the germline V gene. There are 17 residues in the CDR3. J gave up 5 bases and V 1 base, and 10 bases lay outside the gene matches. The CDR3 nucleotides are TGTGCCAGCAGCTTAGTCGGGGGAGGGCGTGTAACCGGGGAGCTGTTTTTT. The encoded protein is CASSLVGGGRVTGELFF.

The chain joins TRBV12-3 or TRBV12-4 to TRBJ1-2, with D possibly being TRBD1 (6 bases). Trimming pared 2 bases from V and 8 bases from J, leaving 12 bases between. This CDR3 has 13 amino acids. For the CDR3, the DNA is TGTGCCAGCAGTTTACAGACAGGCGGCGGCTACACCTTC. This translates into CASSLQTGGGYTF.

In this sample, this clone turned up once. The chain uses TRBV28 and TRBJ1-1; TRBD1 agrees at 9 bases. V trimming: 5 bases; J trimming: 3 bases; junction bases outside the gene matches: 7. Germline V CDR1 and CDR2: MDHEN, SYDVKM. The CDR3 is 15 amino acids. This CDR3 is CASSRPGQGHTEAFF. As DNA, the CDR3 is TGTGCCAGCAGTCGACCCGGACAGGGGCACACTGAAGCTTTCTTT.

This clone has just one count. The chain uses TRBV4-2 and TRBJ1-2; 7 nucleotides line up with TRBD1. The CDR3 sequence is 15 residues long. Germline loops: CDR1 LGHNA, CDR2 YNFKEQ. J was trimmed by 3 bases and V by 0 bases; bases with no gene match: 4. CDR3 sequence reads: CASSQDDRADYGYTF. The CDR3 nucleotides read TGTGCCAGCAGCCAAGATGACAGGGCGGACTATGGCTACACCTTC.

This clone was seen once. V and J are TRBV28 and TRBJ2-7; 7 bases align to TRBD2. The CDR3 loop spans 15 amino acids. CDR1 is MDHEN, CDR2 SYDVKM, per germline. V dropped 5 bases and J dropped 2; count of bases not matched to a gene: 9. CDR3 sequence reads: CASSPRVGGTYEQYF. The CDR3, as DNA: TGTGCCAGCAGTCCCCGCGTGGGGGGGACCTACGAGCAGTACTTC.

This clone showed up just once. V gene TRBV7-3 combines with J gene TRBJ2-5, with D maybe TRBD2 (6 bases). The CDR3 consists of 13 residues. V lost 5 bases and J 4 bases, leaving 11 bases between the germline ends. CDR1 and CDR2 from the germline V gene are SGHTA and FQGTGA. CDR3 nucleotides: TGTGCCAGCAGCCCCCGAGCGGGAGAGACCCAGTACTTC. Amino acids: CASSPRAGETQYF.

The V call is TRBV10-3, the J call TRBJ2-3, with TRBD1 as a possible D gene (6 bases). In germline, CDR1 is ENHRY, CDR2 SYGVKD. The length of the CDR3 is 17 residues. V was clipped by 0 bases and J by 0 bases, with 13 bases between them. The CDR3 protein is CAISESQGRSSTDTQYF. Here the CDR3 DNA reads TGTGCCATCAGTGAGTCTCAGGGGCGCTCTAGCACAGATACGCAGTATTTT.

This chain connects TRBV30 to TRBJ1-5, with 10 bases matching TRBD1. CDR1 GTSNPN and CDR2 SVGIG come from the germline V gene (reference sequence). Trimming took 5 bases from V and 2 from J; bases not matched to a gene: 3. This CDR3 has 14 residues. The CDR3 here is CAWSGTGGNQPQHF. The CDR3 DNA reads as TGTGCCTGGTCCGGGACAGGGGGCAATCAGCCCCAGCATTTT.

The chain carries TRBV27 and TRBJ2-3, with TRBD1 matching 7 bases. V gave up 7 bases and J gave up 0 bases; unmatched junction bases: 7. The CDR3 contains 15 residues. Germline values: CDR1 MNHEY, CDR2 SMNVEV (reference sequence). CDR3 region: CASTRTGTSTDTQYF. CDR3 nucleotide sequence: TGTGCCAGCACCCGGACAGGTACTAGCACAGATACGCAGTATTTT.

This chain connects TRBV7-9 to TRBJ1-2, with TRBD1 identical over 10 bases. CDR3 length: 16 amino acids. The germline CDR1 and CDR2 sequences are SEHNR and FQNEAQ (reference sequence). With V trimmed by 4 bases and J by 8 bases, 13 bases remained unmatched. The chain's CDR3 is CASSSRWSGTGDGYTF. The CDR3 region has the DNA TGTGCCAGCAGCTCCAGATGGTCCGGGACAGGGGACGGCTACACCTTC.

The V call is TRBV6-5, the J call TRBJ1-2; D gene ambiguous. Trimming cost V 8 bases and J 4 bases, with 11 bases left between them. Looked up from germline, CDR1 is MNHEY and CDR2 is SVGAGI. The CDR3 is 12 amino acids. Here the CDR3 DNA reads TGTGCCAGCGCCGGTCCAGGCTATGGCTACACCTTC. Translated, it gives CASAGPGYGYTF.

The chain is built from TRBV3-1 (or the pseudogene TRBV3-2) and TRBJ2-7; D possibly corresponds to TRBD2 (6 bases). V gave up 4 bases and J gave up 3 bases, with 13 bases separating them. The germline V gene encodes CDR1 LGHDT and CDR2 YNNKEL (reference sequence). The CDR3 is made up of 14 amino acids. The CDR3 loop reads CASSPAGRNYEQYF. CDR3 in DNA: TGTGCCAGCAGCCCCGCGGGACGGAACTACGAGCAGTACTTC.

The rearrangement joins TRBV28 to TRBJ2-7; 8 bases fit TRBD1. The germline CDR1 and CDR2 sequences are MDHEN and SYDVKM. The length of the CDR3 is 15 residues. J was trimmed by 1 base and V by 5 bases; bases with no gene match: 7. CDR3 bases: TGTGCCAGCAGTCCGTCGGGACAGGCATCCTACGAGCAGTACTTC. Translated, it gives CASSPSGQASYEQYF.